The entry below gives a single T cell receptor beta chain sequence along with its context. This clonotype is judged medium-sized (0.01 to 0.1%). This receptor's antigen is unknown. No clone much larger than this one lies a single base away; base qualities are absent. The library came from RT-PCR. The reads were generated on a NextSeq 550. TCRdb's own reprocessing of the public reads used fastp at Q25 and MiXCR and kept productive beta chains. Each CDR3 protein appears once, grouped with its most common genes and DNA. Here the sample has approximately 61,000 distinct CDR3 sequences; approximately 12% occur a single time. The top ten constitute around 32% of the sample. These data come from a study of patients and donors after allogeneic stem cell transplantation (dated by TCRdb to 2020 to 2021). V loses 0 bases, J loses 4 bases, and the germline ends lie 10 bases apart. As encoded in the germline V gene, CDR1 is SGHRS while CDR2 is YFSETQ. From the cysteine through the phenylalanine, the CDR3 covers 14 amino acids. Left in the record is the CDR3 DNA by itself, 42 bases read in frame from the first base.

The chain was built from TRBV5-1 and TRBJ1-2, and the D gene may be TRBD1, 5 bases matching. This receptor was identified in a human donor who was either an allogeneic HSCT recipient or a stem cell or donor lymphocyte infusion donor (not recorded which). It is not recorded whose cells these are; they may come from a transplant donor. The sample taken for sequencing was blood, either unsorted or a sorted T cell fraction (not recorded which). CDR3 sequence: CASSLEGATYGYTF. The bases are TGCGCCAGCAGCTTGGAAGGGGCGACCTATGGCTACACCTTC. Where the CDR3 stops, the reference TRBV5-1 and TRBJ1-2 genes take over; the full variable domain is KAGVTQTPRYLIKTRGQQVTLSCSPISGHRSVSWYQQTPGQGLQFLFEYFSETQRNKGNFPGRFSGRQFSNSRSEMNVSTLELGDSALYLCASSLEGATYGYTFGSGTRLTVV.